Presented here are 2 T cell receptor beta chains from one specimen sequenced in a study of early T cells in non-severe SARS-CoV-2 infection. TCRdb called the 5' RACE reads again in MiXCR, with one record for every CDR3 protein. The top ten clones hold roughly 10% of a sample with about 43,000 distinct CDR3 sequences, roughly a tenth of them seen once. Sequences were obtained from whole blood. The receptors come from an adult who was a healthcare worker with PCR-confirmed SARS-CoV-2 infection or an uninfected control (not recorded which).

This clonotype came up many times. V gene TRBV18 combines with J gene TRBJ2-7, with D uncertain. Looked up from germline, CDR1 is KGHSH and CDR2 is LQKENI. This CDR3 has 14 residues. The ends were cut back, 3 bases at V and 0 bases at J, with 9 bases in the middle. The CDR3 DNA follows: TGTGCCAGCTCACCGGAGCAGAGCTCCTACGAGCAGTACTTC. Translated: CASSPEQSSYEQYF. The full variable domain, rest sourced from reference TRBV18 and TRBJ2-7, is NAGVMQNPRHLVRRRGQEARLRCSPMKGHSHVYWYRQLPEEGLKFMVYLQKENIIDESGMPKERFSAEFPKEGPSILRIQQVVRGDSAAYFCASSPEQSSYEQYFGPGTRLTVT.

There are a few counts of this clonotype. V usage is TRBV6-2 or TRBV6-3 and J usage is TRBJ2-1, with D maybe TRBD2 (7 bases). This CDR3 has 15 residues. V shed 6 bases and J shed 4 bases, with 16 bases lying between them. Germline CDR1 reads MNHEY; CDR2 reads SVGEGT. The CDR3 protein is CASSLGGGQYNEQFF. Written as DNA, the CDR3 is TGTGCCAGCAGCCTTGGGGGGGGGCAATACAATGAGCAGTTCTTC.